This T cell receptor (beta chain) emerged from a study of control samples from healthy donors and cancer patients. V lost 2 bases to trimming and J lost 4 bases; unmatched junction nucleotides: 4. The CDR3 is 13 residues long. From germline, CDR1 is GTSNPN and CDR2 SVGIG (reference sequence). Method: immunoSEQ multiplex PCR; TCRdb's copy keeps in-frame clones and lacks some. The sample shows around 200,000 clones, roughly 91% of them seen only once. The V gene is TRBV30, the J gene TRBJ2-7, with TRBD1 identical over 8 bases. The receptor was derived from a young woman in good health. Sequencing input: blood. CDR3 nucleotides: TGTGCCTGGAGTAACAGGGGGATATACGAGCAGTACTTC. Translation gives CAWSNRGIYEQYF. The full variable domain, its missing parts supplied by reference TRBV30 and TRBJ2-7, is SQTIHQWPATLVQPVGSPLSLECTVEGTSNPNLYWYRQAAGRGLQLLFYSVGIGQISSEVPQNLSASRPQDRQFILSSKKLLLSDSGFYLCAWSNRGIYEQYFGPGTRLTVT.